Listed here are 10 T cell receptor beta chains from one sample, sequenced in a study of response to subunit inactivated influenza vaccine. Via MiXCR, TCRdb re-called the RT-PCR reads, giving one row per CDR3 protein. The data show about 540,000 distinct CDR3 sequences, under 30% seen once. The sample was also reused in another study, on T cells expressing NK-cell markers. Turning to that study: 5'RACE template switching with UMIs generated TCR beta cDNA.

The sample here was CD4+ T cells sorted from PBMCs, taken about 12 days after vaccination. These receptors all come from a man aged 50 to 60 who received an inactivated influenza vaccine.

As DNA, the CDR3 is TGTGCCAGCAGCCTCCTAGAGTTCCAAGAGACCCAGTACTTC. Protein: CASSLLEFQETQYF. The chain joins TRBV7-9 to TRBJ2-5; D call uncertain. Trimming pared 5 bases from V and 1 base from J, leaving 11 bases between. This CDR3 comprises 14 residues. Germline assignment: CDR1 SEHNR and CDR2 FQNEAQ (reference sequence).

This chain connects TRBV20-1 to TRBJ2-7, with D perhaps assigned TRBD1 or TRBD2 (7 bases each). Trimming took 6 bases from V and 3 from J, leaving 15 bases between them. CDR1 and CDR2 (germline): DFQATT, SNEGSKA (reference sequence). The CDR3 extends over 13 amino acids. CDR3 DNA: TGCAGTGCGGGAGGGGGCTTCGGCTACGAGCAGTACTTC. Translation gives CSAGGGFGYEQYF.

This clonotype has a count of ten or more. This chain joins TRBV28 and TRBJ2-1; D gene ambiguous. Trimming removed 8 bases from V and 5 bases from J, with 4 bases in between. Looked up from germline, CDR1 is MDHEN and CDR2 is SYDVKM. CDR3 length equals 10 residues. For the CDR3, the DNA is TGTGCCAGCGGAAACAATGAGCAGTTCTTC. Translated: CASGNNEQFF.

The sample holds many counts of this clonotype. This sequence joins TRBV11-2 and TRBJ2-1; 8 bases map to TRBD2. The CDR3 contains 15 residues. Unmatched junction bases numbered 12, after V lost 2 bases and J lost 12 bases. CDR1 is SGHAT and CDR2 is FQNNGV in the germline V gene. The CDR3 sequence is CASSLSGGIFQGQFF. The CDR3 nucleotides are TGTGCCAGCAGCTTAAGCGGGGGCATATTTCAGGGGCAGTTCTTC.

The CDR3, as DNA: TGTGCCAGCAGCCGTACTAACAGGGGAAGCACCGGGGAGCTGTTTTTT. Translation: CASSRTNRGSTGELFF. J is TRBJ2-2 and V is TRBV3-1, with 7 nucleotides matching TRBD1. Germline CDR1 reads LGHDT; CDR2 reads YNNKEL (reference sequence). The CDR3 consists of 16 residues. J was trimmed by 4 bases and V by 4 bases; bases with no gene match: 9. The complete variable domain, with remaining parts taken from reference TRBV3-1 and TRBJ2-2, reads DTAVSQTPKYLVTQMGNDKSIKCEQNLGHDTMYWYKQDSKKFLKIMFSYNNKELIINETVPNRFSPKSPDKAHLNLHINSLELGDSAVYFCASSRTNRGSTGELFFGEGSRLTVL.

In this sample, this clonotype turned up a few times. This chain connects TRBV2 to TRBJ2-3; D gene unclear. CDR3 length: 12 amino acids. Germline V gene data show CDR1 as SNHLY and CDR2 as FYNNEI. Deletions cut 4 bases from V and 4 bases from J, with 6 bases between. As DNA, the CDR3 is TGTGCCAGCAGTGCGGTACCAGATACGCAGTATTTT. This translates into CASSAVPDTQYF.

The chain joins TRBV20-1 to TRBJ2-2; 7 bases align to TRBD1. CDR1 is DFQATT and CDR2 is SNEGSKA in the germline V gene (reference sequence). V was pared by 6 bases and J by 5 bases, with 9 bases of the junction left unmatched. The CDR3 has 14 amino acids. The CDR3 coding sequence is TGCAGTGCAAGACAGGGTGGGTCAACCGGGGAGCTGTTTTTT. It codes for CSARQGGSTGELFF.

This clonotype appeared a few times. The rearrangement links TRBV5-1 to TRBJ1-1, with TRBD1 as a possible D gene (6 bases). Germline V gene lookup returns CDR1 SGHRS and CDR2 YFSETQ. V was cut by 0 bases and J by 0 bases, with 15 bases left in between. The CDR3 sequence is 17 residues long. In nucleotides, the CDR3 is TGCGCCAGCAGCTTGGGGAATCAGACAGGCGTGAACACTGAAGCTTTCTTT. Protein sequence: CASSLGNQTGVNTEAFF.

This clonotype was counted a few times. The V and J genes are TRBV20-1 and TRBJ2-7; 7 bases align to TRBD1. V lost 6 bases and J lost 2; bases outside the gene matches: 7. The CDR3 extends over 13 amino acids. From germline, CDR1 is DFQATT and CDR2 SNEGSKA (reference sequence). The CDR3 region is CSANSGGTYEQYF. The DNA for the CDR3 is TGCAGTGCCAACTCAGGGGGAACCTACGAGCAGTACTTC.

Only a few counts were recorded for this clonotype. The rearrangement uses TRBV24-1 and TRBJ2-3; unclear D gene. In germline, CDR1 is KGHDR, CDR2 SFDVKD. Trimming cost V 0 bases and J 5 bases, with 5 bases left between them. The CDR3 covers 13 residues. The CDR3 nucleotides are TGTGCCACCAGTGATTTGCCTAGAGATACGCAGTATTTT. Protein product: CATSDLPRDTQYF.